These 24 T cell receptor beta chains share one sample of origin, sequenced in a study of T-cell memory formation after mild COVID-19. TCRdb reprocessed the 5' RACE reads via MiXCR and lists one record per CDR3 protein. The table lists 450,000 to 650,000 distinct CDR3 sequences, over 15% of them singletons. What was sequenced was PBMCs or a T cell subset sorted from them (not recorded which). These receptor sequences come from an adult woman who had mild COVID-19 (a few samples of this study predate the infection). Cell type and time point are not known.

The chain uses TRBV20-1 and TRBJ2-2; D is possibly TRBD1 (6 bases). The CDR3 sequence is 15 residues long. Germline-derived CDR1 and CDR2 are DFQATT and SNEGSKA (reference sequence). Trimming took 1 base from V and 2 from J, leaving 11 bases between them. The CDR3 loop is CSARVPGHNTGELFF. The CDR3 nucleotides are TGCAGTGCTAGAGTACCGGGACATAACACCGGGGAGCTGTTTTTT.

This clonotype was detected only a few times. The chain carries TRBV7-2 and TRBJ2-1, with TRBD1 matching over 8 bases. After removal of 1 base from V and 4 bases from J, the junction contained 6 bases not matched to a gene. The germline CDR1 and CDR2 sequences are SGHTA and FQGNSA. This CDR3 spans 16 amino acids. The CDR3 loop is CASSLEGQGAYNEQFF. CDR3 DNA: TGTGCCAGCAGCTTAGAGGGGCAGGGGGCTTACAATGAGCAGTTCTTC.

This clonotype was seen a few times. This chain links TRBV4-1 with TRBJ2-7; 9 bases match TRBD2. The CDR3 contains 14 residues. The germline V gene has CDR1 MGHRA and CDR2 YSYEKL. Germline trimming cut 6 bases from V and 5 bases from J; bases unmatched to any gene: 8. CDR3 sequence (DNA): TGCGCCAGCAGACCCGGGACTAGCTGGGACGAGCAGTACTTC. Protein product: CASRPGTSWDEQYF.

V and J are TRBV14 and TRBJ1-1; weak D call: TRBD1 (6 bases). This CDR3 is 16 amino acids long. V was pared by 4 bases and J by 0 bases, with 15 bases between. Germline CDR1 reads SGHDN; CDR2 reads FVKESK. The CDR3 DNA is TGTGCCAGCAGCCTTCAGAGGACAGACTTGAACACTGAAGCTTTCTTT. Amino acid sequence: CASSLQRTDLNTEAFF. Full variable domain (rest looked up from reference TRBV14 and TRBJ1-1): EAGVTQFPSHSVIEKGQTVTLRCDPISGHDNLYWYRRVMGKEIKFLLHFVKESKQDESGMPNNRFLAERTGGTYSTLKVQPAELEDSGVYFCASSLQRTDLNTEAFFGQGTRLTVV.

For the CDR3, the DNA is TGTGCCAGCAGCCTACAGGAGGCGACTAATGAAAAACTGTTTTTT. This gives the protein CASSLQEATNEKLFF. The J gene is TRBJ1-4, the V gene TRBV7-9, with D tentatively TRBD1 (5 bases). The CDR3 is 15 amino acids. The germline CDR1 and CDR2 sequences are SEHNR and FQNEAQ (reference sequence). Trimming left V 5 bases short and J 2 bases short, with 12 bases between. The entire variable domain, with the rest obtained from reference TRBV7-9 and TRBJ1-4, is as follows: DTGVSQNPRHKITKRGQNVTFRCDPISEHNRLYWYRQTLGQGPEFLTYFQNEAQLEKSRLLSDRFSAERPKGSFSTLEIQRTEQGDSAMYLCASSLQEATNEKLFFGSGTQLSVL.

The chain combines TRBV4-1 with TRBJ2-1, with D perhaps TRBD2 (5 bases). Germline V gene sequence: CDR1 MGHRA, CDR2 YSYEKL. The CDR3 is 14 amino acids. Trimming left V 0 bases short and J 7 bases short, with 10 bases between. The CDR3 bases are TGCGCCAGCAGCCAAGATAGGTCGGGGAATGAGCAGTTCTTC. This gives the protein CASSQDRSGNEQFF.

The V and J genes are TRBV7-2 and TRBJ2-1; D is undetermined. This CDR3 contains 15 residues. V lost 6 bases and J 4 bases, leaving 16 bases between the germline ends. Germline V gives CDR1 SGHTA, CDR2 FQGNSA. Here the CDR3 DNA reads TGTGCCAGCAGTCCCCGCCCTTATTGGTACAATGAGCAGTTCTTC. This codes for CASSPRPYWYNEQFF.

The chain links TRBV27 to TRBJ2-7, with 9 bases matching TRBD2. V lost 2 bases and J lost 7; bases outside the gene matches: 6. Germline CDR1 and CDR2: MNHEY and SMNVEV (reference sequence). There are 14 residues in the CDR3. The CDR3 nucleotides are TGTGCCAGCAGTTTAATTAGCGGGAGACAGGAGCAGTACTTC. Its protein is CASSLISGRQEQYF.

This clonotype was seen a handful of times. The junction shows a germline mismatch at one end, possibly a read error. This rearrangement joins TRBV7-7 to TRBJ2-5; 9 bases fit TRBD2. The CDR3 is 14 residues long. In germline, CDR1 is SSHAT, CDR2 FNYEAQ (reference sequence). CDR3 sequence: CASSLKLAGETQYF. CDR3 in DNA: TGTGCTAGCAGCTTAAAACTAGCGGGAGAGACCCAGTACTTC.

V gene TRBV12-5 combines with J gene TRBJ2-7; possibly TRBD1 for D (6 bases). This CDR3 has 13 residues. Germline V gives CDR1 LGHNT, CDR2 FRNRAP. V was trimmed by 7 bases and J by 2 bases, leaving 12 bases between them. The CDR3 region is CASAIGGPYEQYF. The CDR3 DNA follows: TGTGCTAGTGCCATAGGGGGTCCCTACGAGCAGTACTTC.

Details on this clonotype: A read error may account for a junction end that differs from germline. V and J are TRBV7-2 and TRBJ2-5, with D maybe TRBD1 (7 bases). The CDR3 covers 16 residues. Germline V lookup: CDR1 SGHTA, CDR2 FQGNSA. The CDR3, as DNA: TGTGCCAGCAGTTTCCCTTACGCAGGGGGGAGAGAGACACAGTACTTC. Translated: CASSFPYAGGRETQYF. The variable domain in full, completed from reference TRBV7-2 and TRBJ2-5, reads GAGVSQSPSNKVTEKGKDVELRCDPISGHTALYWYRQSLGQGLEFLIYFQGNSAPDKSGLPSDRFSAERTGGSVSTLTIQRTQQEDSAVYLCASSFPYAGGRETQYFGPGTRLLVL.

The CDR3 spells CSAYWTSGTDTQYF. CDR3 DNA sequence: TGCAGTGCTTACTGGACTAGCGGCACAGATACGCAGTATTTT. The chain combines TRBV20-1 with TRBJ2-3; 9 bases match TRBD2. The V segment lost 5 bases and the J segment 1 base; nucleotides outside the gene matches: 4. The germline CDR1 and CDR2 sequences are DFQATT and SNEGSKA (reference sequence). This CDR3 region has 14 residues.

This clonotype was detected a few times. This sequence joins TRBV24-1 and TRBJ1-2; 8 positions agree with TRBD1. Germline assignment: CDR1 KGHDR and CDR2 SFDVKD. This CDR3 region has 15 residues. With 4 bases clipped from V and 3 bases from J, the junction kept 6 bases outside the gene matches. DNA for the CDR3: TGTGCCACCAGTGACCTTGACAGGGGAGACTATGGCTACACCTTC. Protein sequence: CATSDLDRGDYGYTF.

The rearrangement uses TRBV6-5 and TRBJ2-5; possible D gene TRBD2, 5 bases. This CDR3 is 14 amino acids long. CDR1 and CDR2 from the germline V gene are MNHEY and SVGAGI. Trimming removed 0 bases at V and 4 bases at J, with 9 bases between. This chain's CDR3 is CASSYSPRGETQYF. As DNA, the CDR3 is TGTGCCAGCAGTTACTCTCCCCGGGGAGAGACCCAGTACTTC.

There are many counts of this clonotype. The chain links TRBV12-3 or TRBV12-4 to TRBJ1-1; D unresolved. The CDR3 spans 13 residues. Trimming left V 3 bases short and J 4 bases short, with 9 bases between. CDR3 loop: CASSFGEGTEAFF. Written as DNA, the CDR3 is TGTGCCAGCAGTTTTGGGGAAGGCACTGAAGCTTTCTTT.

This clonotype was picked up a small number of times. CDR3 bases: TGCAGTGCTAGAACCCCCGGGACAGGAACCTACGAGCAGTACTTC. Its translation is CSARTPGTGTYEQYF. The chain joins TRBV20-1 to TRBJ2-7; 8 nucleotides agree with TRBD1. Trimming removed 2 bases from V and 2 bases from J; junction bases left unmatched: 8. CDR3 length: 15 amino acids. The germline gives CDR1 DFQATT, CDR2 SNEGSKA (reference sequence).

This clonotype was found many times. The chain employs TRBV7-6 and TRBJ2-1, with D perhaps matching TRBD2 (5 bases). CDR1 and CDR2 (germline): SGHVS, FNYEAQ. V lost 2 bases and J 0 bases, leaving 8 bases between the germline ends. The CDR3 totals 15 residues. The CDR3 DNA reads as TGTGCCAGCAGCTTATTGGGGAGCTCCTACAATGAGCAGTTCTTC. Amino acid sequence: CASSLLGSSYNEQFF.

This clonotype was seen a few times. The CDR3 DNA reads TGTGCCAGCAGTTCATTCGCGGGAGCTTACAATGAGCAGTTCTTC. It translates to CASSSFAGAYNEQFF. The chain uses TRBV12-3 or TRBV12-4 and TRBJ2-1; TRBD2 matches 7 bases. V dropped 4 bases and J dropped 4; count of bases not matched to a gene: 7. This CDR3 is built from 15 residues.

The V and J genes are TRBV20-1 and TRBJ2-1; no definite D call. The CDR3 length is 13 residues. The V gene's germline CDR1 is DFQATT and CDR2 SNEGSKA (reference sequence). The CDR3 here is CSALLGSYNEQFF. CDR3 DNA: TGCAGCGCCTTATTGGGCAGCTACAATGAGCAGTTCTTC.

The chain combines TRBV29-1 with TRBJ2-5; 9 nucleotides match TRBD1. Germline lookup yields CDR1 SQVTM and CDR2 ANQGSEA. The CDR3 is 15 residues long. J gave up 5 bases and V 7 bases, and 14 bases lay outside the gene matches. CDR3 nucleotides: TGCAGCGGGTCCCCGACAGGGGGGCCTCGGGAGACCCAGTACTTC. This sequence encodes CSGSPTGGPRETQYF.

As DNA, the CDR3 is TGTGCCGTCACCGGGACAGTGAATCAGCCCCAGCATTTT. Translating gives CAVTGTVNQPQHF. The rearrangement links TRBV10-3 to TRBJ1-5; 7 positions agree with TRBD1. CDR3 size: 13 residues. The trim removed 11 bases at V and 4 bases at J, leaving 8 bases unmatched. Germline lookup yields CDR1 ENHRY and CDR2 SYGVKD.

V is TRBV12-3 or TRBV12-4 and J is TRBJ1-1, with 7 bases that match TRBD1. The CDR3 has 13 residues. The ends lost 7 bases at V and 2 bases at J; junction bases unmatched: 4. CDR3 sequence (DNA): TGTGCCAGCAAGACAGGGTCTAACACTGAAGCTTTCTTT. Translating it yields CASKTGSNTEAFF.

This chain's CDR3 is CASSQDRDQKGTDTQYF. CDR3 bases: TGTGCCAGCAGCCAAGATCGCGATCAAAAGGGCACAGATACGCAGTATTTT. J is TRBJ2-3 and V is TRBV3-1, with D unclear. V gave up 0 bases and J gave up 1 base, with 14 bases separating them. The CDR3 consists of 17 residues. Germline V gene data show CDR1 as LGHDT and CDR2 as YNNKEL (reference sequence).

This clonotype was counted between two and nine times. This chain joins TRBV20-1 and TRBJ1-5; TRBD1 is a possible D gene (5 bases). The V end lost 1 base, the J end lost 0 bases, and 13 bases lay between the germline ends. Looked up from germline, CDR1 is DFQATT and CDR2 is SNEGSKA (reference sequence). This CDR3 has 16 residues. The CDR3 nucleotides read TGCAGTGCTAGAGTGATGGGGACTTATAGCAATCAGCCCCAGCATTTT. It specifies CSARVMGTYSNQPQHF.